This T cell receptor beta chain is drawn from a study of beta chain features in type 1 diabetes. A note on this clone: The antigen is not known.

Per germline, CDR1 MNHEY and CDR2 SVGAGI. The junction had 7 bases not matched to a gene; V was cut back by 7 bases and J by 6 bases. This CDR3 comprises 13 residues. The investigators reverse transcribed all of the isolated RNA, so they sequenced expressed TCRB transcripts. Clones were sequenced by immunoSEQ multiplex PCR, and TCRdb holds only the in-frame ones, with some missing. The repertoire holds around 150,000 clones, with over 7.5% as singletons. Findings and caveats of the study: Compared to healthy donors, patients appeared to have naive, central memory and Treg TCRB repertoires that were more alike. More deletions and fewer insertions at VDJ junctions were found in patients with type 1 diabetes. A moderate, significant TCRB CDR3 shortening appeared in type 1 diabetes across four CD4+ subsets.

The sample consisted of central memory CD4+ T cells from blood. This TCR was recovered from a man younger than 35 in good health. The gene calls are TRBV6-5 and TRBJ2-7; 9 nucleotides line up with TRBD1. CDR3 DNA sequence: TGTGCCAGCAAGGGACAGGGTATCAGCGAGCAGTACTTC. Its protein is CASKGQGISEQYF.